Below, 16 T cell receptor beta chains from the same sample are listed, as sequenced in a study of blood T cell repertoires in COVID-19. Sequenced by immunoSEQ multiplex PCR; TCRdb stores in-frame clones only, minus some. The profile shows 250,000 to 400,000 clones, about 88% of them singletons. The specimen was PBMCs or T cells enriched from blood (not recorded which). The receptors were sampled from a man between 60 and 70 years old who had recovered from COVID-19.

The J gene is TRBJ2-3, the V gene TRBV4-2; D perhaps matches TRBD2 (5 bases). V lost 2 bases to trimming and J lost 4 bases, with 13 bases between them. This CDR3 comprises 15 residues. The germline CDR1 and CDR2 sequences are LGHNA and YNFKEQ. The CDR3 is CASSQPRTSSDTQYF. The CDR3 DNA reads TGTGCCAGCAGCCAACCAAGGACTTCTTCAGATACGCAGTATTTT.

The gene calls are TRBV19 and TRBJ2-3, with 13 bases lining up with TRBD2. Germline V CDR1 and CDR2: LNHDA, SQIVND (reference sequence). The CDR3 runs 16 residues. V was pared by 4 bases and J by 7 bases, with 8 bases of the junction left unmatched. The CDR3 loop is CASSTQGLAGTNTQYF. In DNA form, the CDR3 reads TGTGCCAGTAGTACCCAGGGACTAGCGGGGACGAATACGCAGTATTTT. Looking up the rest from reference TRBV19 and TRBJ2-3 gives the full variable domain: DGGITQSPKYLFRKEGQNVTLSCEQNLNHDAMYWYRQDPGQGLRLIYYSQIVNDFQKGDIAEGYSVSREKKESFPLTVTSAQKNPTAFYLCASSTQGLAGTNTQYFGPGTRLTVL.

The chain couples TRBV11-2 to TRBJ1-2; D unresolved. CDR1 is SGHAT, CDR2 FQNNGV, per germline. V was trimmed by 1 base and J by 6 bases, leaving 6 bases between them. There are 12 residues in the CDR3. The CDR3 loop reads CASSLALDGYTF. In nucleotides, the CDR3 is TGTGCCAGCAGCTTAGCCCTCGATGGCTACACCTTC.

J is TRBJ2-1 and V is TRBV5-6, with 8 bases matching TRBD1. V dropped 2 bases and J dropped 4; count of bases not matched to a gene: 5. The length of the CDR3 is 15 residues. Germline V gene sequence: CDR1 SGHDT, CDR2 YYEEEE. The chain's CDR3 is CASSFRDRRYNEQFF. The CDR3, as DNA: TGTGCCAGCAGCTTTCGGGACAGGAGGTACAATGAGCAGTTCTTC.

The chain employs TRBV7-2 and TRBJ2-1; D perhaps matches TRBD1 (7 bases). Germline CDR1 SGHTA, CDR2 FQGNSA. V was pared by 5 bases and J by 7 bases, with 15 bases between. The CDR3 sequence is 14 residues long. The CDR3 nucleotides read TGTGCCAGCAGCGGGCGGGACAGAGGGAATGAGCAGTTCTTC. It is translated as CASSGRDRGNEQFF.

V gene TRBV27 combines with J gene TRBJ1-1, with TRBD1 matching over 8 bases. The CDR3 has 14 amino acids. V lost 5 bases, J lost 11 bases, and 13 bases stayed unmatched. Germline loops: CDR1 MNHEY, CDR2 SMNVEV (reference sequence). The CDR3 nucleotides read TGTGCCAGCAGTCCCTCTCGGACAGGGACATCGGCTTTCTTT. This sequence encodes CASSPSRTGTSAFF.

Regarding this clone: Different DNA sequences within this sample yield the same CDR3. The V gene is TRBV19, the J gene TRBJ1-2, with 7 bases aligning to TRBD1. V shed 2 bases, J shed 3 bases, and the junction held 0 bases outside the gene matches. The CDR3 spans 13 residues. Germline V gene lookup returns CDR1 LNHDA and CDR2 SQIVND (reference sequence). The CDR3 DNA reads as TGTGCCAGTAGTATACAGGGGGACTATGGCTACACCTTC. Protein: CASSIQGDYGYTF.

The gene calls are TRBV30 and TRBJ1-5; perhaps TRBD1 as D (5 bases). V shed 0 bases and J shed 5 bases, with 14 bases lying between them. The CDR3 runs to 15 residues. Germline V gene sequence: CDR1 GTSNPN, CDR2 SVGIG (reference sequence). The CDR3 here is CAWSVSSGIYQPQHF. Written as DNA, the CDR3 is TGTGCCTGGAGTGTAAGTTCAGGGATTTATCAGCCCCAGCATTTT.

The chain employs TRBV5-4 and TRBJ2-2; D is uncertain. CDR3 length equals 13 residues. Germline V gene sequence: CDR1 SGHNT, CDR2 YYREEE (reference sequence). Deletions cut 3 bases from V and 6 bases from J, with 9 bases between. Written as DNA, the CDR3 is TGTGCCAGCAGCTCCGGCCGGGCCGGGGAGCTGTTTTTT. Its protein is CASSSGRAGELFF.

This chain links TRBV5-4 with TRBJ2-2, with D perhaps matching TRBD1 (6 bases). Looked up from germline, CDR1 is SGHNT and CDR2 is YYREEE (reference sequence). The CDR3 totals 13 residues. V was clipped by 9 bases and J by 6 bases, with 15 bases between them. The CDR3 nucleotides are TGTGCCACCACTACAGGGTTTTCCGGGGAGCTGTTTTTT. Encoded protein: CATTTGFSGELFF.

With respect to this clone: The sample contains more than one DNA sequence encoding this CDR3. This chain joins TRBV19 and TRBJ2-7; 12 nucleotides agree with TRBD1. Germline CDR1 and CDR2: LNHDA and SQIVND (reference sequence). This CDR3 contains 14 residues. Germline trimming cut 4 bases from V and 4 bases from J; bases unmatched to any gene: 2. The CDR3 protein is CASSTGQGAYEQYF. DNA for the CDR3: TGTGCCAGTAGTACGGGACAGGGGGCTTACGAGCAGTACTTC.

V and J are TRBV18 and TRBJ2-2; 11 bases map to TRBD1. Germline V CDR1 and CDR2: KGHSH, LQKENI. The ends lost 1 base at V and 9 bases at J; junction bases unmatched: 1. There are 14 residues in the CDR3. The CDR3 region is CASSPRTGGWELFF. CDR3 sequence (DNA): TGTGCCAGCTCACCACGGACAGGGGGCTGGGAGCTGTTTTTT.

V gene TRBV11-3 combines with J gene TRBJ2-7; D call uncertain. CDR3 length: 14 residues. V lost 5 bases, J lost 2 bases, and 13 bases lay in between. Germline CDR1 SGHNT, CDR2 YENEEA. Here the CDR3 DNA reads TGTGCCAGCAGCCAGAGTAGCAGAACCTACGAGCAGTACTTC. This encodes CASSQSSRTYEQYF.

The chain uses TRBV28 and TRBJ1-5, with TRBD1 matching 7 bases. The length of the CDR3 is 17 residues. Unmatched junction bases numbered 13, after V lost 7 bases and J lost 1 base. Germline-derived CDR1 and CDR2 are MDHEN and SYDVKM. CDR3 loop: CASTPHTGTASNQPQHF. CDR3 DNA: TGTGCCAGCACCCCCCATACCGGGACAGCGAGCAATCAGCCCCAGCATTTT.

The J gene is TRBJ2-2, the V gene TRBV10-3; D may be TRBD1 (6 bases). This CDR3 is built from 16 residues. CDR1 is ENHRY and CDR2 is SYGVKD in the germline V gene. Trimming took 2 bases from V and 1 from J, leaving 11 bases between them. CDR3 sequence: CAISETGLRNTGELFF. The CDR3 DNA reads TGTGCCATCAGTGAGACAGGGCTCCGGAACACCGGGGAGCTGTTTTTT.

The rearrangement uses TRBV10-2 and TRBJ2-4; perhaps TRBD2 as D (5 bases). Germline V gene data show CDR1 as WSHSY and CDR2 as SAAADI. Trimming stripped 0 bases from V and 5 bases from J, with 17 bases between. This CDR3 has 17 residues. The CDR3 region has the DNA TGCGCCAGCAGTGAGTCACGTCTAAGAGGGCTAGAAAACATTCAGTACTTC. Protein sequence: CASSESRLRGLENIQYF.